This T cell receptor beta chain is from a study of blood T cell repertoires in COVID-19. Study context: The samples span acute and convalescent COVID-19 from the United States, Italy and Spain. Sources were T cells, B-cell-depleted T cells, or PBMCs; the material itself was cDNA or gDNA.

The V and J ends lost 7 bases and 4 bases respectively, with 10 bases between them. Germline values: CDR1 LNHDA, CDR2 SQIVND (reference sequence). The CDR3 spans 13 residues. Patients of the Seattle cohort, enrolled during active infection, were followed longitudinally. Original analysis: The assay estimated nucleated cells by amplifying reference gene primers. The method was immunoSEQ multiplex PCR; TCRdb's version includes in-frame clones alone and lacks a portion of them. V and J calls and clone size are given by that table; D and trimming were obtained from the DNA. This sample has 300,000 to 400,000 clones, with about 89% found just once.

This TCR came from a woman aged 50 to 60 with COVID-19, enrolled during active disease. The rearrangement joins TRBV19 to TRBJ1-4; perhaps TRBD1 as D (6 bases). Sequencing input: peripheral blood. CDR3 in DNA: TGTGCCAGTAACACAGGGTATAATGAAAAACTGTTTTTT. Residues: CASNTGYNEKLFF.